This TCR beta chain was sequenced during a study of blood T cell repertoires in COVID-19 (dated by TCRdb to 2020 to 2021). For the study in its entirety: Samples from collaborators originated in the United States, Italy and Spain and spanned both the acute and convalescent phases of COVID-19. The repertoires were made available in a free public database intended to serve as a resource for research on the immune response to SARS-CoV-2. The material from the prospective study consisted of cDNA or gDNA derived from T cells, B-cell-depleted T cells, or PBMCs. A de-identified subject ID, COVID-19 status, age in years and sex were almost always included in the sample metadata. Where HLA class I and class II types were available, the types were taken from metadata supplied by the sample provider, not from assay-based typing. The dataset comprised deeply sampled blood TCRbeta repertoires from subjects exposed to, actively infected with, or recovered from COVID-19. Samples came from the ongoing ImmuneRACE study (first 160 participants) plus 1,254 subjects from 6 global collaborators.

Summary of the overall study and its limitations: The quantity of clinical and demographic metadata differed by source and by participant and was supplied without curation.

Details on this clone: This receptor's antigen is unknown. One base away there is no much larger clone; base qualities are not given.

TCRbeta CDR3 regions were amplified from genomic DNA using the immunoSEQ Assay, a bias-controlled multiplex PCR. In the source study's methods: The number of nucleated cells in each sample was estimated from the amplification of reference gene primers within the assay. To quantify the absolute abundance of each unique TCRbeta CDR3 rearrangement, sequence reads were collapsed and filtered. Productive Simpson clonality was computed per sample as the square root of Simpson's diversity index over productive rearrangements. In TCRdb, the immuneACCESS table is reduced to in-frame sequences with V and J assigned. These tables do not hold every clone; where another copy was compared, an unresolved V gene accounts for under half, and the others remain unexplained. V, J and clone size derive from that table, while D and trimming were established from the DNA sequence. This sample has 200,000 to 250,000 clones in its table, and roughly 80% of those were observed once. Approximately 1.3% of the sample is in the top ten clones.

Trimming at the junction amounts to 5 bases on V and 2 bases on J, and the germline ends lie 6 bases apart. The germline V gene (reference sequence) sets CDR1 to DFQATT and CDR2 to SNEGSKA. Spanning cysteine to phenylalanine, the CDR3 consists of 11 amino acids. The sequence is cut down to CDR3 DNA, 33 bases in frame from base 1. Enrolling through a virtual design, the prospective study's participants ranged in age from about 18 to 89 years and lived across about two dozen United States geographic areas. In the prospective study, cohorts were assigned on the basis of participant-reported clinical history obtained from a screening survey and a study questionnaire. In the prospective study, mobile phlebotomists collected whole blood, serum and a nasopharyngeal or oropharyngeal swab from each participant. Prospective study participants could optionally give additional blood draws and questionnaires over an approximately 2-month period. Blood samples from the prospective study were shipped frozen or at room temperature prior to DNA extraction.

Material: PBMCs or T cells enriched from blood (not recorded which). The TCR was taken from a woman aged 40 to 50 with acute COVID-19. The receptor chain draws on TRBV20-1 and TRBJ1-1, with an unclear D gene assignment. The CDR3 reads CSASSNTEAFF. The bases are TGCAGTGCTTCGTCCAACACTGAAGCTTTCTTT.